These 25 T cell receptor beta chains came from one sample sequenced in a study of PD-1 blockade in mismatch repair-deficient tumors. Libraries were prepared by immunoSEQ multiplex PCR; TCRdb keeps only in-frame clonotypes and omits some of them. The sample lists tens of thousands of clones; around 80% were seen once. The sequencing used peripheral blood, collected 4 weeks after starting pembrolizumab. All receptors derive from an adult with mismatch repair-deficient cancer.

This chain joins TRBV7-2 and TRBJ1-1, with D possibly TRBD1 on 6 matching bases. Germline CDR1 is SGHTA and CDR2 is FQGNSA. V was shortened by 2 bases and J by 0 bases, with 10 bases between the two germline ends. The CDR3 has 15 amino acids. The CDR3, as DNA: TGTGCCAGCAGCTTAATCGGGGGCCTGAACACTGAAGCTTTCTTT. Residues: CASSLIGGLNTEAFF.

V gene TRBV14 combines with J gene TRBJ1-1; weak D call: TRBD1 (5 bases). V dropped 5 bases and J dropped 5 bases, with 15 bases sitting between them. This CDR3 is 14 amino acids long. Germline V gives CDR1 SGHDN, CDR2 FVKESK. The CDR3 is CASSSSGGGTEAFF. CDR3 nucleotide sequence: TGTGCCAGCAGCAGCTCCGGGGGAGGTACTGAAGCTTTCTTT.

CDR3 in DNA: TGTGCCAGCAGTTTATCCCGCACAACCTATGGCTACACCTTC. Residues: CASSLSRTTYGYTF. The chain uses TRBV27 and TRBJ1-2; no clear D gene. The CDR3 runs 14 residues. Per the germline V gene, CDR1 is MNHEY and CDR2 is SMNVEV (reference sequence). Trimming took 0 bases from V and 4 from J, leaving 9 bases between them.

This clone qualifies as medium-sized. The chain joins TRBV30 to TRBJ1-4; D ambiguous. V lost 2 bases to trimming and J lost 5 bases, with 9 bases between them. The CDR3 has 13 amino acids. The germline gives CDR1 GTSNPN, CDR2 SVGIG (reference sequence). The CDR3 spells CAWSPNGNEKLFF. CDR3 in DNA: TGTGCCTGGAGTCCTAATGGGAATGAAAAACTGTTTTTT.

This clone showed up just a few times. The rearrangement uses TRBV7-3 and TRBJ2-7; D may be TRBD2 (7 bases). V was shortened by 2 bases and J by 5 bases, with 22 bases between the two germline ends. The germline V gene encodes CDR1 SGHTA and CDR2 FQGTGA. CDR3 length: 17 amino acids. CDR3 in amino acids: CASSLRGAGAGVHEQYF. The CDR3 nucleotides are TGTGCCAGCAGCTTACGGGGGGCAGGGGCAGGGGTCCACGAGCAGTACTTC.

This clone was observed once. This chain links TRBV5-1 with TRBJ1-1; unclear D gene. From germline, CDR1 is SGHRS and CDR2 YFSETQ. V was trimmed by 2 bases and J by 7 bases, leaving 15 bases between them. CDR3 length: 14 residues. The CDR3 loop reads CASSFGLTSGEAFF. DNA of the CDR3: TGCGCCAGCAGCTTTGGACTTACGTCCGGTGAAGCTTTCTTT.

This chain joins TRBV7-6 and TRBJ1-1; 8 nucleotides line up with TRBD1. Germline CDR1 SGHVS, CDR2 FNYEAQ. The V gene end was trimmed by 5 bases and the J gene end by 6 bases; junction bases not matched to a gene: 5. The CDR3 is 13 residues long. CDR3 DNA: TGTGCCAGCAGCCTAGGACAGGGAGCTGAAGCTTTCTTT. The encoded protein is CASSLGQGAEAFF.

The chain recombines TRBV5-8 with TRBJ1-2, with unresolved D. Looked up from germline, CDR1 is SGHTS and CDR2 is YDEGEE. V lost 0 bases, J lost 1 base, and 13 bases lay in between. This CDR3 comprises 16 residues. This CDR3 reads CASSLGLGKNNYGYTF. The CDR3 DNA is TGTGCCAGCAGCTTGGGTTTAGGCAAGAATAACTATGGCTACACCTTC.

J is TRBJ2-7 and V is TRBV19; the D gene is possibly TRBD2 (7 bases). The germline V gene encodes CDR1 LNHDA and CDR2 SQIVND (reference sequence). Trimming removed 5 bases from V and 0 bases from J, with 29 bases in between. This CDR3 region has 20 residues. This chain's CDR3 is CASSLKPGGTSHPSSYEQYF. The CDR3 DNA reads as TGTGCCAGTAGTCTCAAACCCGGGGGGACATCACATCCCAGCTCCTACGAGCAGTACTTC. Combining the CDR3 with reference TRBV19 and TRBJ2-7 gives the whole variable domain DGGITQSPKYLFRKEGQNVTLSCEQNLNHDAMYWYRQDPGQGLRLIYYSQIVNDFQKGDIAEGYSVSREKKESFPLTVTSAQKNPTAFYLCASSLKPGGTSHPSSYEQYFGPGTRLTVT.

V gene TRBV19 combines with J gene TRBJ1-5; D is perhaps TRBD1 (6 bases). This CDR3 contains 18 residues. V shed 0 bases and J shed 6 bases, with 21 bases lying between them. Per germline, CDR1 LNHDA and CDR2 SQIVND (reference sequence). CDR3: CASSIDRGGRVSGQPQHF. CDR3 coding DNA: TGTGCCAGTAGTATAGATCGAGGGGGGCGGGTTTCGGGTCAGCCCCAGCATTTT.

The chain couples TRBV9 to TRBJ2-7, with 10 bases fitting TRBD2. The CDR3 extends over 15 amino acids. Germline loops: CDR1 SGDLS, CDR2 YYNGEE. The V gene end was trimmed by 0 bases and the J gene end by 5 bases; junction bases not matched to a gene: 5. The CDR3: CASSVDSSGSDEQYF. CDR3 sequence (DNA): TGTGCCAGCAGCGTAGACTCTAGCGGGAGCGACGAGCAGTACTTC. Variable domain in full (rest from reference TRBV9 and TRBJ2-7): DSGVTQTPKHLITATGQRVTLRCSPRSGDLSVYWYQQSLDQGLQFLIQYYNGEERAKGNILERFSAQQFPDLHSELNLSSLELGDSALYFCASSVDSSGSDEQYFGPGTRLTVT.

CDR3 coding DNA: TGTGCCAGCAGCCCCGGGGGAGGGGCCAAGGAGCTGTTTTTT. Translating it yields CASSPGGGAKELFF. The V and J genes are TRBV11-3 and TRBJ2-2; 7 bases map to TRBD2. Trimming cost V 5 bases and J 10 bases; bases outside gene matches: 10. The germline V gene encodes CDR1 SGHNT and CDR2 YENEEA. CDR3 length equals 14 residues.

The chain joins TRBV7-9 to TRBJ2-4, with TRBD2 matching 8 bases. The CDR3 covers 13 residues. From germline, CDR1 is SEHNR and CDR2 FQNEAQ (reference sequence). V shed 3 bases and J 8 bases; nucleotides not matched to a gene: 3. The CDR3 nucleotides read TGTGCCAGCAGCTTCCCGGGAGGGGACATTCAGTACTTC. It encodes CASSFPGGDIQYF. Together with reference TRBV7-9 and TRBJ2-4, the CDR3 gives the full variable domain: DTGVSQNPRHKITKRGQNVTFRCDPISEHNRLYWYRQTLGQGPEFLTYFQNEAQLEKSRLLSDRFSAERPKGSFSTLEIQRTEQGDSAMYLCASSFPGGDIQYFGAGTRLSVL.

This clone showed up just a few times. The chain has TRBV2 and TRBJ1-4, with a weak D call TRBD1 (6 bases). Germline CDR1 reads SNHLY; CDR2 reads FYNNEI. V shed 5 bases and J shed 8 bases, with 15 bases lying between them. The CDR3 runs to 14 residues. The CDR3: CASSSLQGREKLFF. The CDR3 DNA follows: TGTGCCAGCAGTTCACTTCAGGGGAGGGAAAAACTGTTTTTT.

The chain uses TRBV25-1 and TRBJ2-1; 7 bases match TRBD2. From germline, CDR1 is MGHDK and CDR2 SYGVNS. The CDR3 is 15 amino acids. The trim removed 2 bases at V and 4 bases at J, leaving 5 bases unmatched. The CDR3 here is CASSERGSTYNEQFF. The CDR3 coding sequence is TGTGCCAGCAGTGAACGCGGGAGCACTTACAATGAGCAGTTCTTC.

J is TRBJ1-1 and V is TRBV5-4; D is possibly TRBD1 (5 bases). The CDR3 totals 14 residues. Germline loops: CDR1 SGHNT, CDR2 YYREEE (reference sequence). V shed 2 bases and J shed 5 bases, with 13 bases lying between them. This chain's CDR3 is CASSFGGGKTEAFF. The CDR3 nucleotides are TGTGCCAGCAGCTTTGGGGGTGGAAAAACTGAAGCTTTCTTT.

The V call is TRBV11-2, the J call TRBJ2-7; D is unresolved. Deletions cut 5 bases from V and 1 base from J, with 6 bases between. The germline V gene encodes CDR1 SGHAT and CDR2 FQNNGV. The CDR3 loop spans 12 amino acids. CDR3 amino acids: CASSPHSYEQYF. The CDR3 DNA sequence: TGTGCCAGCAGCCCGCATTCCTACGAGCAGTACTTC.

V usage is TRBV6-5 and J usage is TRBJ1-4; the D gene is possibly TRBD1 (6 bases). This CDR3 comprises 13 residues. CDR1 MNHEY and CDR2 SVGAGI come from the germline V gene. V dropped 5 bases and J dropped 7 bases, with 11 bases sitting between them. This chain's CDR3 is CASSRSRGEKLFF. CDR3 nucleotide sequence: TGTGCCAGCAGTAGAAGCAGGGGTGAAAAACTGTTTTTT.

CDR3 nucleotide sequence: TGTGCCAGCAGTTATACCCCGGGGGAGGGTTACTATGGCTACACCTTC. Translating it yields CASSYTPGEGYYGYTF. The chain has TRBV6-5 and TRBJ1-2; D is possibly TRBD1 (5 bases). Looked up from germline, CDR1 is MNHEY and CDR2 is SVGAGI. Trimming removed 3 bases at V and 3 bases at J, with 17 bases between. This CDR3 is 16 amino acids long.

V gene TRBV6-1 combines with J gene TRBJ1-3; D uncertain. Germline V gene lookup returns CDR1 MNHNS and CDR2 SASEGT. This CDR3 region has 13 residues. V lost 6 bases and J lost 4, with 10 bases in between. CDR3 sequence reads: CASSDGPGNTIYF. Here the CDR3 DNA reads TGTGCCAGCAGCGATGGTCCCGGAAACACCATATATTTT.

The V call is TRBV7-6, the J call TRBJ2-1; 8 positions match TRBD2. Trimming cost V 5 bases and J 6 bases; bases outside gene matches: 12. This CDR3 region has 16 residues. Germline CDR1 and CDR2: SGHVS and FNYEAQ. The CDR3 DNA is TGTGCCAGCAGCCCACGGACTAGCCAAGGGTCCAATGAGCAGTTCTTC. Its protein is CASSPRTSQGSNEQFF.

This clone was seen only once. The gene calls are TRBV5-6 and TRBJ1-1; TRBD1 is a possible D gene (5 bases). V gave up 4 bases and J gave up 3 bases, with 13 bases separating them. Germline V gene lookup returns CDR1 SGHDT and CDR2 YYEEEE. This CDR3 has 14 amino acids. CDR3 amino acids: CASSLAGGDTEAFF. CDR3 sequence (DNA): TGTGCCAGCAGCCTCGCGGGAGGGGACACTGAAGCTTTCTTT.

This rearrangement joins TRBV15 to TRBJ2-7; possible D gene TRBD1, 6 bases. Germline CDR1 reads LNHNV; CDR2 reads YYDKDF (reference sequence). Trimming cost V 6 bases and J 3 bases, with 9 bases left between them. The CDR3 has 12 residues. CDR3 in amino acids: CATRGQFYEQYF. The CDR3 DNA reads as TGTGCCACCAGAGGACAGTTCTACGAGCAGTACTTC.

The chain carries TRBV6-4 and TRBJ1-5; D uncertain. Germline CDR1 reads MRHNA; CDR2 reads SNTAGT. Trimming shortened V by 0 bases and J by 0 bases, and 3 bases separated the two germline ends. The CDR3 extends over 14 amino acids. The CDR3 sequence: CASSDSYSNQPQHF. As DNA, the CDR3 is TGTGCCAGCAGTGACTCGTATAGCAATCAGCCCCAGCATTTT.

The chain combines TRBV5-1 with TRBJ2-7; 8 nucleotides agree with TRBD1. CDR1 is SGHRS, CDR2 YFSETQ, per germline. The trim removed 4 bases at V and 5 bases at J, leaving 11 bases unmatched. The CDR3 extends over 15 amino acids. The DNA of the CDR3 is TGCGCCAGCAGCCAAAATGGACAGGGAATCAACGAGCAGTACTTC. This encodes CASSQNGQGINEQYF.